This T cell receptor beta chain was found in a study of CD8+CD57+ T cells in acquired aplastic anemia (dated by TCRdb to between 2017 and 2018). With regard to the full study: On average, sorted CD4+ and CD8+ cells yielded about 3 ug of extracted DNA, with a range of roughly 0.19 to 27.4 ug. CD8+CD57+ expansion was defined as a frequency above the mean frequency observed in healthy subjects. Results the study describes overall, beyond this receptor: Patients and healthy controls showed no significant difference in CD8+ Simpson's diversity (P=0.060). Around 30 CD8+ CDR3 sequences were found to be shared between patients and controls, but these sequences appeared to be highly expressed in patients and within the immunodominant clones of the patients.

Expansion of CD8+CD57+ cells had been shown by flow cytometry in the patients chosen for sequencing. All patients had severe acquired aplastic anemia diagnosed by International Study of Aplastic Anemia and Agranulocytosis and Camitta criteria. At the time blood was sampled, none of the patients had received any therapy. The study deep-sequenced TCR repertoires of sorted CD4+ and CD8+ blood T cells from severe aplastic anemia patients and healthy subjects. Patients were enrolled in the USA under clinicaltrials.gov protocols 00001620, 01623167, 00001397, 00071045, 00081523 and 00961064. Ficoll-Paque density gradient centrifugation was used to isolate peripheral blood mononuclear cells. Before DNA extraction, CD4+ and CD8+ T cells were sorted with FACS or magnetic beads. The CDR3 goes from the cysteine to the phenylalanine over 14 residues. Just the 42-base CDR3 DNA is kept, in frame starting at base 1. Trimmed from V: 10 bases; trimmed from J: 4 bases; junction bases lacking a gene match: 8. CDR1 and CDR2 were assigned from the germline V gene as MGHDK and SYGVNS.

Remarks on this clonotype: The clone's antigen remains unknown. Base qualities are not at hand, and no much larger clone is one base apart.

Genomic DNA was used as template for profiling of TCR beta VDJ combinations and CDR3 sequences. An Illumina HiSeq 2000 was used for TCR repertoire sequencing. As for how the authors treated the data: TRBV/TRBJ rearrangement plots, CDR3 size and DJ length profiles, and Simpson's diversity index were used to evaluate the repertoires. The most abundant DNA sequence in the deep sequencing data was defined as the immunodominant clone. CDR3 amino acid sequences were screened for sharing across subjects and were compared with published repertoires and the VDJdb database. TCRdb cleaned the public reads at Q25 with fastp, built clones with MiXCR and kept in-frame beta chains. One record per CDR3 amino acid sequence lists the most common genes and DNA. The V and J calls were determined by TCRdb, not by the authors. The sample table contains approximately 150,000 distinct CDR3 sequences; only one count was recorded for around half of them. The biggest ten clones account for around 3.2% of the sample.

The specimen was sorted CD4+, CD8+, or CD8+CD57+ T cells (not recorded which) from PBMCs. This receptor was identified in a human donor with aplastic anemia. The chain couples TRBV25-1 to TRBJ2-5; 11 bases in between match TRBD1. The DNA reads as follows: TGTGCCACCCTGGACAGGGGGCGCACAGAGACCCAGTACTTC. This yields the protein CATLDRGRTETQYF.